These T cell receptor beta chains were read from a single sample in a study of T cell responses to AZD1222 COVID-19 vaccine. TCRdb keeps only in-frame clones here, not all; method: immunoSEQ multiplex PCR. This sample has under 150,000 clones, with about nine tenths found just once. Specimen: peripheral blood, collected 28 days after the second AZD1222 dose. The receptor source for this set is an adult who received the AZD1222 COVID-19 vaccine. Both conserved end residues are part of each CDR3. D genes are given only for firm matches. A clone size is listed for some rows: how often the clone was seen (once, few, many), or a class if it is expanded.

j_call: TRBJ1-2; cdr3_length: 15; d_call: -; v_call: TRBV5-6; clone_size: -; cdr3_aa: CASSSVPQAGKGYTF; cdr3_nt: TGTGCCAGCAGCTCGGTCCCCCAGGCGGGCAAGGGCTACACCTTC
j_call: TRBJ2-3; cdr3_length: 15; d_call: -; v_call: TRBV6-5; clone_size: -; cdr3_aa: CASSYGASTTDTQYF; cdr3_nt: TGTGCCAGCAGTTACGGAGCAAGCACCACAGATACGCAGTATTTT
j_call: TRBJ2-7; cdr3_length: 12; d_call: -; v_call: TRBV10-2; clone_size: -; cdr3_aa: CASSESGGEQYF; cdr3_nt: TGCGCCAGCAGTGAGTCAGGGGGGGAGCAGTACTTC
j_call: TRBJ2-1; cdr3_length: 14; d_call: TRBD2; v_call: TRBV6-5; clone_size: -; cdr3_aa: CASSYDRLADEQFF; cdr3_nt: TGTGCCAGCAGTTATGATCGACTAGCTGATGAGCAGTTCTTC
j_call: TRBJ2-1; cdr3_length: 15; d_call: TRBD2; v_call: TRBV5-4; clone_size: -; cdr3_aa: CASRRLAGGYNEQFF; cdr3_nt: TGTGCCAGCCGCAGACTAGCGGGGGGGTACAATGAGCAGTTCTTC
j_call: TRBJ1-2; cdr3_length: 15; d_call: -; v_call: TRBV15; clone_size: -; cdr3_aa: CATSSDTQGTYGYTF; cdr3_nt: TGTGCCACCAGCAGCGACACACAGGGTACCTATGGCTACACCTTC
j_call: TRBJ1-1; cdr3_length: 13; d_call: -; v_call: TRBV6-5; clone_size: -; cdr3_aa: CASSYKRDTEAFF; cdr3_nt: TGTGCCAGCAGTTACAAGCGCGACACTGAAGCTTTCTTT
j_call: TRBJ1-2; cdr3_length: 16; d_call: -; v_call: TRBV15; clone_size: -; cdr3_aa: CATSREVGLANYGYTF; cdr3_nt: TGTGCCACCAGCAGAGAGGTCGGCCTTGCTAACTATGGCTACACCTTC
j_call: TRBJ2-5; cdr3_length: 15; d_call: -; v_call: TRBV2; clone_size: -; cdr3_aa: CASSVFRPSAETQYF; cdr3_nt: TGTGCCAGCAGTGTCTTCCGGCCATCTGCAGAGACCCAGTACTTC
j_call: TRBJ1-3; cdr3_length: 15; d_call: TRBD1; v_call: TRBV28; clone_size: -; cdr3_aa: CASSSGQSPGNTIYF; cdr3_nt: TGTGCCAGCAGTTCGGGACAGTCCCCTGGAAACACCATATATTTT
j_call: TRBJ1-1; cdr3_length: 13; d_call: -; v_call: TRBV7-9; clone_size: once; cdr3_aa: CASSFDMNTEAFF; cdr3_nt: TGTGCCAGCAGCTTTGATATGAACACTGAAGCTTTCTTT
j_call: TRBJ2-2; cdr3_length: 14; d_call: TRBD2; v_call: TRBV6-5; clone_size: -; cdr3_aa: CASTGLAGTGELFF; cdr3_nt: TGTGCCAGCACGGGACTAGCGGGAACCGGGGAGCTGTTTTTT
j_call: TRBJ1-1; cdr3_length: 12; d_call: -; v_call: TRBV5-1; clone_size: -; cdr3_aa: CASSLGTGEAFF; cdr3_nt: TGCGCCAGCAGCCTCGGGACGGGTGAAGCTTTCTTT
j_call: TRBJ1-5; cdr3_length: 15; d_call: TRBD1; v_call: TRBV7-9; clone_size: -; cdr3_aa: CASSLATGNYQPQHF; cdr3_nt: TGTGCCAGCAGCTTAGCGACAGGGAATTATCAGCCCCAGCATTTT
j_call: TRBJ2-4; cdr3_length: 15; d_call: -; v_call: TRBV7-8; clone_size: -; cdr3_aa: CASSLGRASKNIQYF; cdr3_nt: TGTGCCAGCAGCTTAGGGAGGGCCAGTAAAAACATTCAGTACTTC
j_call: TRBJ1-2; cdr3_length: 13; d_call: TRBD1; v_call: TRBV6-5; clone_size: -; cdr3_aa: CASSYLGGHGYTF; cdr3_nt: TGTGCCAGCAGTTACCTAGGGGGCCATGGCTACACCTTC
j_call: TRBJ2-7; cdr3_length: 17; d_call: TRBD2; v_call: TRBV3-1/TRBV3-2; clone_size: -; cdr3_aa: CASSPAVRLAGVGEQYF; cdr3_nt: TGTGCCAGCAGCCCAGCGGTACGGCTAGCGGGAGTTGGAGAGCAGTACTTC
j_call: TRBJ2-1; cdr3_length: 17; d_call: TRBD2; v_call: TRBV3-1/TRBV3-2; clone_size: -; cdr3_aa: CASSLLLTSGRGNEQFF; cdr3_nt: TGTGCCAGCAGCCTTTTGTTGACTAGCGGGAGAGGAAATGAGCAGTTCTTC
j_call: TRBJ1-5; cdr3_length: 15; d_call: -; v_call: TRBV5-5; clone_size: once; cdr3_aa: CASSAHRSQSQPQHF; cdr3_nt: TGTGCCAGCAGCGCCCACAGGTCCCAAAGTCAGCCCCAGCATTTT
j_call: TRBJ1-6; cdr3_length: 14; d_call: -; v_call: TRBV5-1; clone_size: -; cdr3_aa: CASSLEQGGSPLHF; cdr3_nt: TGCGCCAGCAGCTTGGAACAGGGAGGATCACCCCTCCACTTT
j_call: TRBJ1-1; cdr3_length: 14; d_call: -; v_call: TRBV9; clone_size: once; cdr3_aa: CASSVEPQETEAFF; cdr3_nt: TGTGCCAGCAGCGTAGAACCCCAGGAAACTGAAGCTTTCTTT
j_call: TRBJ1-2; cdr3_length: 17; d_call: -; v_call: TRBV7-9; clone_size: -; cdr3_aa: CASSFSKMGRANYGYTF; cdr3_nt: TGTGCCAGCAGCTTTAGTAAGATGGGGCGAGCTAACTATGGCTACACCTTC
j_call: TRBJ1-2; cdr3_length: 14; d_call: -; v_call: TRBV13; clone_size: -; cdr3_aa: CASSLFDGTHGYTF; cdr3_nt: TGTGCCAGCAGCTTGTTCGACGGGACCCATGGCTACACCTTC
j_call: TRBJ1-5; cdr3_length: 15; d_call: -; v_call: TRBV5-5; clone_size: -; cdr3_aa: CASSHAGYRGQPQHF; cdr3_nt: TGTGCCAGCAGCCACGCAGGGTACCGCGGGCAGCCCCAGCATTTT
j_call: TRBJ2-3; cdr3_length: 15; d_call: -; v_call: TRBV5-4; clone_size: -; cdr3_aa: CASSLGDSLKDTQYF; cdr3_nt: TGTGCCAGCAGCTTGGGGGACTCCCTCAAGGATACGCAGTATTTT
j_call: TRBJ2-1; cdr3_length: 15; d_call: TRBD2; v_call: TRBV7-2; clone_size: -; cdr3_aa: CASSPPAGEGNEQFF; cdr3_nt: TGTGCCAGCAGCCCACCAGCGGGAGAGGGCAATGAGCAGTTCTTC
j_call: TRBJ1-2; cdr3_length: 13; d_call: TRBD1; v_call: TRBV6-5; clone_size: -; cdr3_aa: CASRPTGGHGYTF; cdr3_nt: TGTGCCAGCAGGCCGACAGGGGGCCATGGCTACACCTTC
j_call: TRBJ1-3; cdr3_length: 16; d_call: -; v_call: TRBV5-1; clone_size: -; cdr3_aa: CASSLGDGTFRNTIYF; cdr3_nt: TGCGCCAGCAGCTTGGGTGACGGGACTTTCCGAAACACCATATATTTT
j_call: TRBJ1-1; cdr3_length: 13; d_call: -; v_call: TRBV5-1; clone_size: -; cdr3_aa: CASSPGQNTEAFF; cdr3_nt: TGCGCCAGCAGCCCGGGACAGAACACTGAAGCTTTCTTT
j_call: TRBJ2-1; cdr3_length: 16; d_call: TRBD1; v_call: TRBV11-2; clone_size: -; cdr3_aa: CASSPNRGRADNEQFF; cdr3_nt: TGTGCCAGCAGCCCGAACAGGGGAAGAGCTGACAATGAGCAGTTCTTC
j_call: TRBJ1-2; cdr3_length: 12; d_call: -; v_call: TRBV2; clone_size: -; cdr3_aa: CASSANVDGYTF; cdr3_nt: TGTGCCAGCAGTGCCAATGTCGATGGCTACACCTTC
j_call: TRBJ1-1; cdr3_length: 15; d_call: TRBD1; v_call: TRBV3-1/TRBV3-2; clone_size: -; cdr3_aa: CASSQVDRENTEAFF; cdr3_nt: TGTGCCAGCAGCCAGGTGGACAGGGAGAACACTGAAGCTTTCTTT
j_call: TRBJ2-3; cdr3_length: 15; d_call: -; v_call: TRBV2; clone_size: -; cdr3_aa: CASSEGLPFTDTQYF; cdr3_nt: TGTGCCAGCAGTGAAGGACTCCCTTTCACAGATACGCAGTATTTT
j_call: TRBJ2-5; cdr3_length: 14; d_call: -; v_call: TRBV10-3; clone_size: -; cdr3_aa: CAISEFDVRETQYF; cdr3_nt: TGTGCCATCAGTGAGTTCGATGTACGGGAGACCCAGTACTTC
j_call: TRBJ1-1; cdr3_length: 14; d_call: -; v_call: TRBV2; clone_size: -; cdr3_aa: CASSQGHWNTEAFF; cdr3_nt: TGTGCCAGCTCCCAGGGACACTGGAACACTGAAGCTTTCTTT
j_call: TRBJ1-2; cdr3_length: 14; d_call: -; v_call: TRBV4-2; clone_size: -; cdr3_aa: CASSQDRASYGYTF; cdr3_nt: TGTGCCAGCAGCCAAGACAGGGCTAGCTATGGCTACACCTTC
j_call: TRBJ1-1; cdr3_length: 12; d_call: TRBD1; v_call: TRBV6-5; clone_size: -; cdr3_aa: CASSNRGMEAFF; cdr3_nt: TGTGCCAGCAGTAACAGGGGGATGGAAGCTTTCTTT
j_call: TRBJ1-6; cdr3_length: 17; d_call: -; v_call: TRBV5-1; clone_size: -; cdr3_aa: CASSLVAGAPGGSPLHF; cdr3_nt: TGCGCCAGCAGCTTGGTAGCAGGGGCCCCCGGGGGGTCACCCCTCCACTTT
j_call: TRBJ2-2; cdr3_length: 17; d_call: TRBD2; v_call: TRBV27; clone_size: -; cdr3_aa: CASSLERENGVAGELFF; cdr3_nt: TGTGCCAGCAGTTTGGAGCGGGAGAATGGGGTAGCCGGGGAGCTGTTTTTT
j_call: TRBJ2-1; cdr3_length: 15; d_call: -; v_call: TRBV7-9; clone_size: -; cdr3_aa: CASNPDSLSYNEQFF; cdr3_nt: TGTGCCAGCAACCCCGATTCCCTCTCCTACAATGAGCAGTTCTTC
j_call: TRBJ1-4; cdr3_length: 15; d_call: -; v_call: TRBV7-2; clone_size: -; cdr3_aa: CASSLVRQNNEKLFF; cdr3_nt: TGTGCCAGCAGCTTAGTAAGGCAGAATAATGAAAAACTGTTTTTT
j_call: TRBJ2-1; cdr3_length: 15; d_call: TRBD1; v_call: TRBV7-3; clone_size: -; cdr3_aa: CASSYYPGQAYEQFF; cdr3_nt: TGTGCCAGCAGCTACTACCCGGGACAGGCGTACGAGCAGTTCTTC
j_call: TRBJ1-2; cdr3_length: 13; d_call: -; v_call: TRBV6-5; clone_size: -; cdr3_aa: CASSYSGNYGYTF; cdr3_nt: TGTGCCAGCAGTTACTCGGGGAACTATGGCTACACCTTC
j_call: TRBJ1-6; cdr3_length: 12; d_call: -; v_call: TRBV28; clone_size: few; cdr3_aa: CASSGPRGPLHF; cdr3_nt: TGTGCCAGCAGTGGGCCCAGGGGACCCCTCCACTTT
j_call: TRBJ2-1; cdr3_length: 14; d_call: -; v_call: TRBV20-1; clone_size: -; cdr3_aa: CSASRGFGYNEQFF; cdr3_nt: TGCAGTGCTAGTAGGGGATTCGGCTACAATGAGCAGTTCTTC
j_call: TRBJ1-1; cdr3_length: 12; d_call: -; v_call: TRBV11-1; clone_size: -; cdr3_aa: CASSLEGPEAFF; cdr3_nt: TGTGCCAGCAGCTTAGAAGGTCCTGAAGCTTTCTTT
j_call: TRBJ1-3; cdr3_length: 13; d_call: -; v_call: TRBV5-1; clone_size: -; cdr3_aa: CASSPGDRNTIYF; cdr3_nt: TGCGCCAGCAGCCCGGGGGACAGAAACACCATATATTTT
j_call: TRBJ1-1; cdr3_length: 17; d_call: TRBD1; v_call: TRBV6-6; clone_size: -; cdr3_aa: CASIRRQGAPPNTEAFF; cdr3_nt: TGTGCCAGCATTCGGCGTCAGGGGGCCCCCCCGAACACTGAAGCTTTCTTT
j_call: TRBJ2-1; cdr3_length: 15; d_call: TRBD2; v_call: TRBV5-1; clone_size: once; cdr3_aa: CASSLASGEYNEQFF; cdr3_nt: TGCGCCAGCAGCTTGGCTAGCGGGGAATACAATGAGCAGTTCTTC
j_call: TRBJ1-2; cdr3_length: 16; d_call: TRBD1; v_call: TRBV9; clone_size: once; cdr3_aa: CASSEGVDRERYGYTF; cdr3_nt: TGTGCCAGCAGCGAGGGGGTGGACAGGGAGAGGTATGGCTACACCTTC
j_call: TRBJ1-2; cdr3_length: 15; d_call: TRBD1; v_call: TRBV4-1; clone_size: -; cdr3_aa: CASSRTGGEQYGYTF; cdr3_nt: TGCGCCAGCAGCAGGACAGGGGGCGAGCAGTACGGCTACACCTTC
j_call: TRBJ2-1; cdr3_length: 16; d_call: TRBD2; v_call: TRBV29-1; clone_size: -; cdr3_aa: CSVVLAGGTLNNEQFF; cdr3_nt: TGCAGCGTTGTACTAGCGGGAGGTACTTTAAATAATGAGCAGTTCTTC
j_call: TRBJ2-7; cdr3_length: 15; d_call: -; v_call: TRBV3-1/TRBV3-2; clone_size: -; cdr3_aa: CASSDDPAGSYEQYF; cdr3_nt: TGTGCCAGCAGCGATGACCCGGCAGGCTCCTACGAGCAGTACTTC